This T cell receptor (beta chain) was sequenced in a study of blood T cell repertoires in COVID-19 (dated by TCRdb to 2018 to 2021). For context, the study as a whole: The collaborator samples originated in the United States, Italy and Spain and spanned the acute and convalescent phases of COVID-19. The material from the prospective study consisted of cDNA or gDNA derived from T cells, B-cell-depleted T cells, or PBMCs. The dataset comprised deeply sampled blood TCRbeta repertoires from subjects exposed to, actively infected with, or recovered from COVID-19. The repertoires were made available in a free public database intended to serve as a resource for research on the immune response to SARS-CoV-2. The samples were drawn from two sources: the first 160 participants of the ongoing ImmuneRACE study, and about 1,300 subjects contributed by 6 global collaborators. The sample metadata nearly always contained a de-identified subject ID, COVID-19 status, age in years and sex. HLA class I and class II types, where available, came from metadata supplied by the sample provider rather than from assay-based typing.

A distance of 13 bases separates the germline ends of V and J, which lose 0 bases and 5 bases respectively. Reading from cysteine to phenylalanine, the CDR3 counts 16 amino acids. The entry retains the CDR3 DNA only, 48 bases that are in frame from base 1. CDR1 is given as MNHEY and CDR2 as SVGAGI, both from the germline V gene. The immunoSEQ Assay, a bias-controlled multiplex PCR, was used to amplify TCRbeta CDR3 regions from genomic DNA. The paper's processing steps were these. The number of nucleated cells in each sample was estimated by amplification of reference gene primers within the assay. Sequence reads were collapsed and filtered to measure the absolute abundance of every unique TCRbeta CDR3 rearrangement. For each sample, productive Simpson clonality was calculated by taking the square root of Simpson's diversity index across productive rearrangements. The source is immuneACCESS, and TCRdb retained only in-frame sequences with V and J called. Part of the clones is not carried over; for the studies checked, unresolved V genes explain less than half of this, and the remainder is unexplained. That table gives V, J and clone size, and the DNA gave D and trimming. Here the sample has roughly 9,900 clones; 70% to 80% occur a single time. More than 35% of the sample is taken by the ten largest.

Points the paper makes about the study in general: How much clinical and demographic metadata was included differed by source and by participant, and the metadata was provided uncurated.

A note on this clone: Its antigen specificity is not known. The record has no base qualities; no much larger clone is one base away.

The collaborating institutions used their own protocols to collect whole blood in K2EDTA tubes. For TCRbeta analysis, collaborators shipped samples as frozen whole blood, isolated PBMCs, or DNA extracted from either of those sample types. The sample was peripheral blood. The clonotype comes from a human donor in a cohort sampled during active COVID-19. This receptor chain uses TRBV6-5 and TRBJ2-2, with TRBD2 perhaps the D gene, on 7 matching bases. CDR3 loop: CASSYSGGARTGELFF. Here is the DNA: TGTGCCAGCAGTTACTCGGGGGGGGCTCGTACCGGGGAGCTGTTTTTT.